The 30 T cell receptor beta chains in this list originate from one sample, sequenced in a study of regulatory T cells in long-lasting Graves disease. Time point indicated: newly diagnosed GD, antithyroid drugs for less than 3 months. PBMCs provided the RNA from which the TCR library was made. Libraries of TCR beta came from iRepertoire HTBI primers plus Arm-PCR of CDR3 regions. MiXCR, run by TCRdb on the multiplex PCR reads, gives a single entry per CDR3 protein. Of 300,000 to 400,000 distinct CDR3 sequences listed, roughly 17% were seen once; the top ten hold 25% to 30%. This sample was shared with a second study, whose subject was T cells in Graves' hyperthyroidism and ophthalmopathy.

Sequencing was performed on peripheral blood mononuclear cells (PBMCs), taken at new diagnosis, from a patient treated with antithyroid drugs. Source of these receptors: a middle-aged man with Graves disease.

As regards this clonotype: A far larger clone is one nucleotide away, so this likely arose from a read error. The genes are TRBV11-3 and TRBJ2-1; 7 bases fit TRBD1. J gave up 10 bases and V 5 bases, and 8 bases lay outside the gene matches. The germline CDR1 and CDR2 sequences are SGHNT and YENEEA. The CDR3 length is 13 residues. The CDR3 loop reads CASSGLQGDEQFF. DNA of the CDR3: TGTGCCAGCAGCGGACTTCAGGGGGACGAGCAGTTCTTC.

This clonotype was found many times. The chain employs TRBV2 and TRBJ1-4, with D possibly being TRBD1 (5 bases). Germline V gene data show CDR1 as SNHLY and CDR2 as FYNNEI. This CDR3 has 15 residues. Trimming pared 7 bases from V and 5 bases from J, leaving 17 bases between. The CDR3 sequence is CASKEHNQGNEKLFF. CDR3 nucleotides: TGTGCCAGCAAAGAACATAACCAGGGAAATGAAAAACTGTTTTTT.

This clonotype was observed many times. V gene TRBV28 combines with J gene TRBJ2-5, with D perhaps assigned TRBD1 or TRBD2 (7 bases each). Trimming cost V 8 bases and J 4 bases, with 14 bases left between them. The length of the CDR3 is 13 residues. From germline, CDR1 is MDHEN and CDR2 SYDVKM. CDR3 coding DNA: TGTGCCAGCCAGGGGGAGGGCCGAGAGACCCAGTACTTC. Its protein is CASQGEGRETQYF.

The sample holds many counts of this clonotype. The chain combines TRBV28 with TRBJ1-5; 7 nucleotides agree with TRBD1. The CDR3 is 14 residues long. Germline CDR1 and CDR2: MDHEN and SYDVKM. V shed 6 bases and J 2 bases; nucleotides not matched to a gene: 4. The CDR3 DNA reads TGTGCCAGCAGGCGAGGGGGCGGCAATCAGCCCCAGCATTTT. This translates into CASRRGGGNQPQHF. The full variable domain, with the rest looked up from reference TRBV28 and TRBJ1-5, is DVKVTQSSRYLVKRTGEKVFLECVQDMDHENMFWYRQDPGLGLRLIYFSYDVKMKEKGDIPEGYSVSREKKERFSLILESASTNQTSMYLCASRRGGGNQPQHFGDGTRLSIL.

This clonotype was observed many times. This chain connects TRBV7-6 to TRBJ2-5; D might be TRBD1 (5 bases). V was trimmed by 4 bases and J by 1 base, leaving 7 bases between them. This CDR3 has 13 amino acids. Germline CDR1 reads SGHVS; CDR2 reads FNYEAQ. CDR3: CASSYDSQETQYF. The CDR3 nucleotides read TGTGCCAGCAGCTACGACAGCCAAGAGACCCAGTACTTC.

The chain combines TRBV12-3 or TRBV12-4 with TRBJ2-5; D is perhaps TRBD2 (5 bases). Trimming pared 8 bases from V and 4 bases from J, leaving 8 bases between. The CDR3 covers 11 residues. This chain's CDR3 is CASGSGETQYF. The CDR3 nucleotides are TGTGCCAGCGGGAGTGGAGAGACCCAGTACTTC.

Note on this clonotype: A read error is possible here, since a much larger clone lies one base away. V usage is TRBV7-9 and J usage is TRBJ2-7; 7 nucleotides agree with TRBD1. The ends lost 5 bases at V and 2 bases at J; junction bases unmatched: 9. The CDR3 sequence is 15 residues long. Germline CDR1 SEHNR, CDR2 FQNEAQ (reference sequence). For the CDR3, the DNA is TGTGCCAGCAGCGAAAGGACAGGAGCCCCCTACGAGCAGTACTTC. As protein: CASSERTGAPYEQYF.

This clonotype has a handful of counts. This chain uses TRBV19 with TRBJ2-1; TRBD1 aligns across 8 bases. This CDR3 spans 15 amino acids. The V gene's germline CDR1 is LNHDA and CDR2 SQIVND (reference sequence). V dropped 6 bases and J dropped 7; count of bases not matched to a gene: 11. CDR3 DNA: TGTGCCAGTAGAACAGGACAGGGCCTCTCGAATGAGCAGTTCTTC. This encodes CASRTGQGLSNEQFF.

Only one count was recorded for this clonotype. J is TRBJ2-7 and V is TRBV3-1; no reliable D call. V lost 3 bases and J lost 4, with 10 bases in between. The CDR3 is 13 amino acids. The V gene's germline CDR1 is LGHDT and CDR2 YNNKEL (reference sequence). The CDR3 nucleotides read TGTGCCAGCAGCCAGGCCAGGTTTTACGAGCAGTACTTC. This sequence encodes CASSQARFYEQYF.

This clonotype showed up just a few times. The chain uses TRBV2 and TRBJ2-5; 7 bases are a match to TRBD2. The V segment lost 7 bases and the J segment 4 bases; nucleotides outside the gene matches: 3. The CDR3 contains 12 residues. Germline lookup yields CDR1 SNHLY and CDR2 FYNNEI. CDR3 amino acids: CASMGGGETQYF. The CDR3, as DNA: TGTGCCAGCATGGGGGGGGGAGAGACCCAGTACTTC.

At least ten counts were recorded for this clonotype. The genes are TRBV11-1 and TRBJ2-1, with 7 positions matching TRBD2. Germline CDR1 reads SGHAT; CDR2 reads FQDESV (reference sequence). V shed 5 bases, J shed 12 bases, and the junction held 4 bases outside the gene matches. There are 11 residues in the CDR3. The CDR3 DNA reads as TGTGCCAGCAGCAAAGCGGGACGGCAGTTCTTC. It codes for CASSKAGRQFF.

This clonotype was counted ten times or more. The chain joins TRBV5-6 to TRBJ1-1; D perhaps matches TRBD1 (5 bases). Per germline, CDR1 SGHDT and CDR2 YYEEEE. V lost 0 bases and J 3 bases, leaving 12 bases between the germline ends. This CDR3 is 15 amino acids long. The CDR3 sequence is CASSLAPPRDTEAFF. The CDR3 region has the DNA TGTGCCAGCAGCTTGGCCCCCCCCAGGGACACTGAAGCTTTCTTT.

This clonotype turned up a few times. The rearrangement uses TRBV5-8 and TRBJ1-3; D gene ambiguous. Germline V gives CDR1 SGHTS, CDR2 YDEGEE. Trimming stripped 0 bases from V and 3 bases from J, with 7 bases between. The CDR3 runs 14 residues. The CDR3 loop reads CASSLGPVGNTIYF. In DNA, the CDR3 is TGTGCCAGCAGCTTGGGCCCGGTTGGAAACACCATATATTTT. Drawing the rest from reference TRBV5-8 and TRBJ1-3, the complete variable domain is EAGVTQSPTHLIKTRGQQATLRCSPISGHTSVYWYQQALGLGLQFLLWYDEGEERNRGNFPPRFSGRQFPNYSSELNVNALELEDSALYLCASSLGPVGNTIYFGEGSWLTVV.

The chain uses TRBV3-1 and TRBJ1-6; D is perhaps TRBD1 (5 bases). This CDR3 spans 20 amino acids. Trimming stripped 3 bases from V and 2 bases from J, with 23 bases between. Germline V gives CDR1 LGHDT, CDR2 YNNKEL (reference sequence). This chain's CDR3 is CASSQGNRPSYPPYNSPLHF. DNA for the CDR3: TGTGCCAGCAGCCAGGGGAACAGGCCTTCCTATCCACCCTATAATTCACCCCTCCACTTT.

This clonotype appeared a few times. The genes are TRBV5-1 and TRBJ2-2; no clear D. V was cut by 2 bases and J by 1 base, with 6 bases left in between. The germline V gene encodes CDR1 SGHRS and CDR2 YFSETQ. The CDR3 has 14 amino acids. The CDR3 nucleotides read TGCGCCAGCAGCTTCACGGGGAACACCGGGGAGCTGTTTTTT. This sequence encodes CASSFTGNTGELFF.

The chain's CDR3 is CAWSGIAGDTGGYTGELFF. CDR3 bases: TGTGCCTGGAGTGGGATAGCGGGGGACACAGGGGGATACACCGGGGAGCTGTTTTTT. The J gene is TRBJ2-2, the V gene TRBV30; maybe TRBD2 (9 bases). CDR1 is GTSNPN and CDR2 is SVGIG in the germline V gene (reference sequence). CDR3 length: 19 residues. V was trimmed by 1 base and J by 3 bases, leaving 24 bases between them.

The chain links TRBV11-3 to TRBJ2-2; D perhaps matches TRBD1 (6 bases). The CDR3 covers 14 residues. Between the trimmed V and J ends, which lost 6 bases and 4 bases, there was a span of 12 bases. Germline-derived CDR1 and CDR2 are SGHNT and YENEEA. CDR3 protein: CASRQGSVTGELFF. The CDR3 DNA is TGTGCCAGCAGGCAGGGGAGCGTCACCGGGGAGCTGTTTTTT. Filled out from reference TRBV11-3 and TRBJ2-2, the complete variable domain reads EAGVVQSPRYKIIEKKQPVAFWCNPISGHNTLYWYLQNLGQGPELLIRYENEEAVDDSQLPKDRFSAERLKGVDSTLKIQPAELGDSAVYLCASRQGSVTGELFFGEGSRLTVL.

V usage is TRBV6-2 or TRBV6-3 and J usage is TRBJ2-4, with 8 bases lining up with TRBD1. V dropped 6 bases and J dropped 8; count of bases not matched to a gene: 12. Looked up from germline, CDR1 is MNHEY and CDR2 is SVGEGT. The CDR3 is 15 residues long. CDR3 sequence (DNA): TGTGCCAGCAGAACAACAGGGGGGCCTCGGGACATTCAGTACTTC. Translated: CASRTTGGPRDIQYF.

This clonotype came up a few times. This chain connects TRBV6-5 to TRBJ2-7; 10 bases are shared with TRBD1. The V segment lost 2 bases and the J segment 2 bases; nucleotides outside the gene matches: 3. The CDR3 spans 15 residues. Germline CDR1 and CDR2: MNHEY and SVGAGI. CDR3 DNA: TGTGCCAGCAGTTACAGGGACAGGGGAGCCTACGAGCAGTACTTC. This codes for CASSYRDRGAYEQYF.

This clonotype came up many times. The chain carries TRBV5-1 and TRBJ1-1, with D hard to call. CDR3 length equals 15 residues. Germline V gene lookup returns CDR1 SGHRS and CDR2 YFSETQ. V was pared by 6 bases and J by 4 bases, with 19 bases between. As DNA, the CDR3 is TGCGCCAGCATGTTGGAGGGAGTTTGGGGCACTGAAGCTTTCTTT. This encodes CASMLEGVWGTEAFF.

This clonotype was recorded at least ten times. The chain uses TRBV28 and TRBJ1-6, with TRBD1 as a possible D gene (5 bases). Trimming left V 1 base short and J 5 bases short, with 12 bases between. The CDR3 runs to 16 residues. In germline, CDR1 is MDHEN, CDR2 SYDVKM. This CDR3 is CASSLYKGRDNSPLHF. Here the CDR3 DNA reads TGTGCCAGCAGTTTATATAAGGGGCGAGATAATTCACCCCTCCACTTT.

The table lists this clonotype with many counts. The chain is built from TRBV5-6 and TRBJ2-1, with TRBD1 as a possible D gene (6 bases). The germline gives CDR1 SGHDT, CDR2 YYEEEE. Trimming took 5 bases from V and 5 from J, leaving 8 bases between them. This CDR3 has 12 amino acids. CDR3: CASRGQHNEQFF. CDR3 nucleotides: TGTGCCAGCAGGGGACAACACAATGAGCAGTTCTTC.

This clonotype turned up a few times. The chain is built from TRBV6-1 and TRBJ1-2; D gene unclear. CDR1 and CDR2 (germline): MNHNS, SASEGT. The CDR3 has 15 residues. V lost 0 bases and J lost 6, with 14 bases in between. The CDR3 loop reads CASSEADRLGNGYTF. DNA for the CDR3: TGTGCCAGCAGTGAAGCGGACCGCTTAGGGAATGGCTACACCTTC.

The sample holds many counts of this clonotype. This chain connects TRBV5-1 to TRBJ2-7; no clear D gene. Trimming shortened V by 0 bases and J by 0 bases, and 13 bases separated the two germline ends. The CDR3 has 16 residues. In germline, CDR1 is SGHRS, CDR2 YFSETQ. CDR3 sequence: CASSLGSYQRSYEQYF. Written as DNA, the CDR3 is TGCGCCAGCAGCTTGGGGAGTTACCAACGCTCCTACGAGCAGTACTTC.

The rearrangement links TRBV6-1 to TRBJ2-2; 10 bases match TRBD2. Germline V gene data show CDR1 as MNHNS and CDR2 as SASEGT. Trimming cost V 6 bases and J 0 bases; bases outside gene matches: 10. This CDR3 contains 18 residues. The CDR3 spells CASSRLAGGPTNTGELFF. CDR3 bases: TGTGCCAGCAGCCGACTAGCGGGTGGGCCAACGAACACCGGGGAGCTGTTTTTT.

This clonotype was recorded at least ten times. The V gene is TRBV27, the J gene TRBJ2-7, with 12 bases fitting TRBD2. The ends lost 6 bases at V and 2 bases at J; junction bases unmatched: 11. CDR3 size: 17 residues. Germline lookup yields CDR1 MNHEY and CDR2 SMNVEV (reference sequence). The CDR3: CASSRALTSGGTYEQYF. The CDR3, as DNA: TGTGCCAGCAGCCGGGCACTGACTAGCGGGGGAACCTACGAGCAGTACTTC.

The gene calls are TRBV27 and TRBJ2-5; weak D call: TRBD1 (7 bases). V gave up 6 bases and J gave up 5 bases, with 19 bases separating them. Germline V CDR1 and CDR2: MNHEY, SMNVEV (reference sequence). The CDR3 loop spans 15 amino acids. Here the CDR3 reads CASSSTISGGETQYF. The DNA of the CDR3 is TGTGCCAGCAGCTCGACCATCTCAGGGGGGGAGACCCAGTACTTC.

This clonotype was found many times. The V call is TRBV2, the J call TRBJ1-5, with D possibly TRBD1 on 5 matching bases. V lost 7 bases and J 1 base, leaving 8 bases between the germline ends. Germline CDR1 is SNHLY and CDR2 is FYNNEI. This CDR3 contains 13 residues. The CDR3 coding sequence is TGTGCCAGCAAAAGGGACAGCAATCAGCCCCAGCATTTT. Translating gives CASKRDSNQPQHF.

This clonotype was detected once. A much larger clone sits a single nucleotide away, making a read error possible. The rearrangement links TRBV7-9 to TRBJ2-3; weak D call: TRBD2 (5 bases). The CDR3 totals 17 residues. Germline CDR1 and CDR2: SEHNR and FQNEAQ (reference sequence). The CDR3 DNA follows: TGTGCCAGCAGCTACCGCCTCCTTACCCTAGCAAGGGATACGCAGTGTTTT. Translating gives CASSYRLLTLARDTQCF. Filled out from reference TRBV7-9 and TRBJ2-3, the complete variable domain reads DTGVSQNPRHKITKRGQNVTFRCDPISEHNRLYWYRQTLGQGPEFLTYFQNEAQLEKSRLLSDRFSAERPKGSFSTLEIQRTEQGDSAMYLCASSYRLLTLARDTQCFGPGTRLTVL.

This clonotype has a count of ten or more. The chain links TRBV18 to TRBJ2-1, with D possibly matching TRBD1 (6 bases). Germline values: CDR1 KGHSH, CDR2 LQKENI. The V end lost 6 bases, the J end lost 8 bases, and 14 bases lay between the germline ends. The length of the CDR3 is 13 residues. This chain's CDR3 is CASSPDRRHEQFF. Here the CDR3 DNA reads TGTGCCAGCTCCCCGGACAGAAGGCATGAGCAGTTCTTC.